The 11 T cell receptor beta chains below were found in one sample sequenced in a study of CD8 T cells in ankylosing spondylitis. TCRdb ran MiXCR on the 5' RACE reads and lists one entry per CDR3 protein. In the table there are around 300,000 distinct CDR3 sequences, roughly 14% of which are singletons. Sequencing used blood, either unsorted or a sorted T cell fraction (not recorded which). The receptors here all came from a male donor with ankylosing spondylitis or in good health (not recorded which).

The chain joins TRBV19 to TRBJ2-7; unclear D gene. Germline lookup yields CDR1 LNHDA and CDR2 SQIVND (reference sequence). The V gene lost 9 bases and the J gene lost 5 bases, with 11 bases spanning the gap. The CDR3 has 11 residues. This CDR3 reads CASPLPDEQYF. DNA of the CDR3: TGTGCCAGCCCCCTTCCGGACGAGCAGTACTTC.

The sample holds a few counts of this clonotype. This rearrangement joins TRBV4-1 to TRBJ1-6, with a possible D match to TRBD1 (5 bases). The V end was cut by 4 bases, the J end by 6 bases, with 16 bases between. The CDR3 has 16 amino acids. Germline V gene data show CDR1 as MGHRA and CDR2 as YSYEKL. CDR3 bases: TGCGCCAGCAGCCGAACCGCGGCAGGGCCTAATTCACCCCTCCACTTT. Amino acids: CASSRTAAGPNSPLHF.

The table lists this clonotype with a few counts. The chain combines TRBV6-1 with TRBJ2-5, with unresolved D. The CDR3 sequence is 13 residues long. V was cut by 5 bases and J by 5 bases, with 12 bases left in between. CDR1 MNHNS and CDR2 SASEGT come from the germline V gene. CDR3 sequence reads: CASSPLWTETQYF. The DNA for the CDR3 is TGTGCCAGCAGTCCCTTATGGACGGAGACCCAGTACTTC.

V usage is TRBV4-1 and J usage is TRBJ1-6, with D perhaps matching TRBD1 (5 bases). V lost 4 bases and J lost 0, with 13 bases in between. Per the germline V gene, CDR1 is MGHRA and CDR2 is YSYEKL. This CDR3 has 17 amino acids. CDR3 sequence (DNA): TGCGCCAGCAGCCGGGGACCAACGAGCTCCTATAATTCACCCCTCCACTTT. Translating gives CASSRGPTSSYNSPLHF.

The V gene is TRBV3-1, the J gene TRBJ2-4, with D tentatively TRBD1 (6 bases). Trimming stripped 3 bases from V and 0 bases from J, with 12 bases between. The CDR3 runs 16 residues. CDR1 and CDR2 from the germline V gene are LGHDT and YNNKEL (reference sequence). CDR3 amino acids: CASSQESGVAKNIQYF. CDR3 nucleotides: TGTGCCAGCAGCCAGGAGTCAGGGGTAGCCAAAAACATTCAGTACTTC.

This clonotype was detected only a few times. The genes are TRBV25-1 and TRBJ1-4; D gene ambiguous. Germline V gene data show CDR1 as MGHDK and CDR2 as SYGVNS. CDR3 length: 12 residues. Trimming left V 4 bases short and J 8 bases short, with 8 bases between. CDR3 protein: CASSAWSEKLFF. The CDR3 DNA is TGTGCCAGCAGTGCCTGGTCCGAAAAACTGTTTTTT.

V is TRBV3-1 and J is TRBJ2-1; 7 positions agree with TRBD2. This CDR3 has 15 residues. Germline V gene sequence: CDR1 LGHDT, CDR2 YNNKEL (reference sequence). V lost 3 bases and J lost 9; bases outside the gene matches: 11. The CDR3 is CASSQERLARAEQFF. For the CDR3, the DNA is TGTGCCAGCAGCCAGGAGAGACTAGCCAGGGCTGAGCAGTTCTTC.

This clonotype occurred many times. V and J are TRBV5-1 and TRBJ2-2, with 9 bases aligning to TRBD2. The CDR3 covers 15 residues. V lost 4 bases and J lost 2; bases outside the gene matches: 3. Germline CDR1 SGHRS, CDR2 YFSETQ. The CDR3 bases are TGCGCCAGCAGCCCTAGCGGGACAAACACCGGGGAGCTGTTTTTT. Residues: CASSPSGTNTGELFF.

This clonotype has at least ten counts. The rearrangement uses TRBV11-2 and TRBJ2-2; 14 bases line up with TRBD2. Germline V CDR1 and CDR2: SGHAT, FQNNGV. There are 19 residues in the CDR3. The V segment lost 4 bases and the J segment 0 bases; nucleotides outside the gene matches: 7. CDR3 in DNA: TGTGCCAGCAGCTCGATAAGGGGACTAGCGGGAGCGAACACCGGGGAGCTGTTTTTT. Translating it yields CASSSIRGLAGANTGELFF.

This clonotype turned up a few times. The CDR3 DNA is TGCGCCAGCAGCTTGAGGGCAGCTAGCACAGATACGCAGTATTTT. Its protein product is CASSLRAASTDTQYF. This sequence joins TRBV5-1 and TRBJ2-3; D uncertain. The CDR3 has 15 amino acids. Trimming pared 1 base from V and 0 bases from J, leaving 9 bases between. Looked up from germline, CDR1 is SGHRS and CDR2 is YFSETQ.

The chain's CDR3 is CSVVFVRSSTGETQYF. CDR3 bases: TGCAGCGTTGTATTTGTCCGGAGTAGCACGGGTGAGACCCAGTACTTC. This chain links TRBV29-1 with TRBJ2-5; D gene unclear. The CDR3 spans 16 residues. The V and J ends lost 4 bases and 5 bases respectively, with 23 bases between them. CDR1 is SQVTM, CDR2 ANQGSEA, per germline.